This T cell receptor beta chain was retrieved from a study of early T cells in non-severe SARS-CoV-2 infection. On the study more broadly: With bulk RNA from unsorted whole blood as input, sequencing yielded unpaired chains.

Individual cDNA molecules each received unique molecular identifiers attached to them. TCRdb passed the 5' RACE reads through MiXCR, listing each CDR3 protein once. Seen here are about 64,000 distinct CDR3 sequences, 7% to 9.5% observed once, and the top ten hold roughly 13%. This clonotype was recorded at least ten times. What it recognizes is unknown. V was clipped by 5 bases and J by 1 base, with 12 bases between them. Germline CDR1 reads LNHDA; CDR2 reads SQIVND (reference sequence). This CDR3 has 15 amino acids. General study findings and limits: Database matching using VDJdb favored anti-spike CD8 responses, with private and CD4 specificities left missing.

V is TRBV19 and J is TRBJ2-1, with a possible D match to TRBD2 (5 bases). Material: whole blood, obtained at baseline. This sequence was found in an adult who was a healthcare worker with PCR-confirmed SARS-CoV-2 infection or an uninfected control (not recorded which). The CDR3 sequence is CASSGGPGSYNEQFF. The CDR3 bases are TGTGCCAGTAGTGGCGGGCCTGGTTCCTACAATGAGCAGTTCTTC.